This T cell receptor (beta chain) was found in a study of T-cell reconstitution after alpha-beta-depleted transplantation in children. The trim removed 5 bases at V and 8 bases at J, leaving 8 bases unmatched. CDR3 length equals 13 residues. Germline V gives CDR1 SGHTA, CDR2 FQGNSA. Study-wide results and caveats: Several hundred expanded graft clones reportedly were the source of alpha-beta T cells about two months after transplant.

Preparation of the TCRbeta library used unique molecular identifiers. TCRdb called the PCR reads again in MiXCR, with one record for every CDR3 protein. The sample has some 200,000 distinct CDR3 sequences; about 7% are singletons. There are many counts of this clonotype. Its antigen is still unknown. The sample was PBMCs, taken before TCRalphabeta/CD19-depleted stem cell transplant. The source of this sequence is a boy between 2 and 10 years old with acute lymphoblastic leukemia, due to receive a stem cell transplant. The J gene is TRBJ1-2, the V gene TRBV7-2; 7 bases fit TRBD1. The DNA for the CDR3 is TGTGCCAGCAGCCCCGTGACAGGGTGGGGCTACACCTTC. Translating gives CASSPVTGWGYTF.